This T cell receptor beta chain derives from a study of T cells in Graves' hyperthyroidism and ophthalmopathy. Trimming stripped 5 bases from V and 2 bases from J, with 16 bases between. The length of the CDR3 is 15 residues. The V gene's germline CDR1 is SGHAT and CDR2 FQNNGV. This clonotype was found many times. Cells are PBMCs isolated from roughly 9.2 ml of fresh blood. Regions amplified from RNA transcripts were the TCR beta CDR3 regions. With the HTBI primer set, the TCR CDR3 went through a first round of RT-PCR. From the multiplex PCR reads, TCRdb called clonotypes with MiXCR, one entry per CDR3 protein. The profile shows around 400,000 distinct CDR3 sequences, 15% to 19% of them singletons.

Sequenced input: blood. The J gene is TRBJ2-7, the V gene TRBV11-2; D may be TRBD2 (5 bases). The receptor comes from a woman aged 18-29 years with Graves' hyperthyroidism that later progressed to Graves' ophthalmopathy. The CDR3 DNA reads as TGTGCCAGCAGCCCCGGACTGCTAGGGCCCTACGAGCAGTACTTC. It encodes CASSPGLLGPYEQYF.